Listed below are T cell receptor beta chains from one sample, sequenced in a study of blood T cell repertoires in COVID-19. The assay was immunoSEQ multiplex PCR, and TCRdb's table has in-frame clones only and misses some. The data contain about 300,000 clones, around 90% of them seen just once; the ten biggest clones take up 1% to 1.5%. Sequencing was done on a sample of peripheral blood. The source of these receptors is a man aged 70-80 years with acute or convalescent COVID-19. Both conserved end residues are trimmed from each CDR3.

v_call cdr3_aa
TRBV4-2 ASSQSGGFGDEKLF
TRBV10-2 ASSDWGQADEQY
TRBV27 ASSSSSEGGWYQY
TRBV5-1 ASSARGAPYEQY
TRBV5-6 ASSFGRDRNTGELF
TRBV7-2 ASSPNSGANVLT
TRBV20-1 SASSQTTRNTGELF
TRBV7-9 ASSLGVAGGQETQY
TRBV24-1 ATSDPLVLETQY
TRBV7-2 ASTTPLPGGYRNTIY
TRBV29-1 SAWGQIGNTIY
TRBV7-9 ASSARDRADYEQY
TRBV27 ASSRDRTYEQY
TRBV6-6 ASSYSMRGTGELF
TRBV27 ASRGQGDSPLH
TRBV29-1 SVSQGRDTEAF
TRBV6-5 ASSYSRRGSRGEQY
TRBV4-2 ASSQANRANEQF
TRBV7-2 ASSLEASGPYNEQF
TRBV29-1 SVRTPTDNEQF
TRBV6-1 ASSELRPVNNQPQH
TRBV7-9 ASSKEEAQY
TRBV5-8 ASSLPTGPKY
TRBV7-9 AGSGQNTDTQY
TRBV11-2 ASSYSRQETQY
TRBV7-9 AAQGQGATGELF
TRBV3-1/TRBV3-2 ASSQDRYLRGTGYT
TRBV7-2 ASSLVAGGHNEQF
TRBV5-1 ASSPQAGGAYNEQF
TRBV5-5 ASSLGQPSYEQY
TRBV4-1 ASSQAELAHYEQY
TRBV24-1 ATSDLFQRRERNTEAF
TRBV6-2/TRBV6-3 ASSFRTDNSPLH
TRBV7-2 ASSLSGRAGIYGYT
TRBV27 ASSRPDTYNEQF
TRBV20-1 SARVATEAF
TRBV28 ASSSQGLATHEQY
TRBV18 ASSPPGQGREKLF
TRBV18 ASSPQVEYEQY
TRBV7-9 ASSQAGGGTDTQY
TRBV28 ASSYGQGGGETQY
TRBV16 ASSQASVITGELF
TRBV5-1 ASSLFTSGVYNEQF
TRBV5-5 ASSRKGTSEAF
TRBV7-2 ASSLGSTGTYYEQY
TRBV5-1 ASSLEGLANNEQF
TRBV6-5 ASRGSWGNTIY
TRBV5-8 ASSLGQGYNSPLH
TRBV7-9 ASSLGRRGGETWLEKLF